This T cell receptor (beta chain) came from a study of Ad26.COV2.S vaccination and SARS-CoV-2 variants. Study details: Of the COV1001 trial arms, the Ad26.COV2.S arm included the donor. Ad26.COV2.S, an intramuscular injection, was given once or twice 56 days apart.

A word on this clone: No antigen is known for it.

The treatment was: approximately 18 received Ad26.COV2.S at low or high dose, single or two shots; several received placebo; per-sample allocation not given. Day 63 after the first vaccine or placebo injection was the time point for sampling. A Boston adult aged 18-55 years was the donor. Data came from immunoSEQ multiplex PCR; TCRdb stores just in-frame clones and leaves some out. The sample shows around 420,000 clones, around 87% of them seen only once. Broader study findings: Substantial breadth in spike-specific CD8+ and CD4+ T cell responses was reportedly seen after vaccination.

With 4 bases removed from V and 0 bases from J, the gap between germline ends came to 12 bases. The CDR3 covers 15 residues. Germline lookup yields CDR1 SGHRS and CDR2 YFSETQ. The V gene is TRBV5-1, the J gene TRBJ2-3, with D unresolved. Sequences were derived from peripheral blood, sampled in a trial of Ad26.COV2.S vaccine versus placebo. This clonotype was sampled from a person between 18 and 60 years old who received the Ad26.COV2.S COVID-19 vaccine or a placebo. The CDR3 loop is CASSPLGTSTDTQYF. The CDR3 bases are TGCGCCAGCAGCCCCCTTGGTACAAGCACAGATACGCAGTATTTT.